Listed below are T cell receptor beta chains from one sample, sequenced in a study of T cell responses to AZD1222 COVID-19 vaccine. Clones were sequenced by immunoSEQ multiplex PCR, and TCRdb holds only the in-frame ones, with some missing. The repertoire holds about 200,000 clones, with about 89% as singletons. Sequenced here: peripheral blood, sampled 28 days after the second AZD1222 dose. The origin of the receptors is an adult who received the AZD1222 COVID-19 vaccine. CDR3s include the opening cysteine and the closing phenylalanine or tryptophan. D genes are given only for firm matches. Not every row has a clone size; where given, it reads once, few, many or a size class.

V gene,J gene,clone size,D gene,CDR3 length,CDR3 DNA,CDR3 protein
TRBV7-2,TRBJ1-6,-,TRBD1,15,TGTGCCAGCAGCTTAGGGGGACAGAAAAATTCACCCCTCCACTTT,CASSLGGQKNSPLHF
TRBV12-3/TRBV12-4,TRBJ2-7,-,-,13,TGTGCCAGCAGTCTACCCGGGCCTTACGAGCAGTACTTC,CASSLPGPYEQYF
TRBV27,TRBJ2-4,many,TRBD1,14,TGTGCCAGCAGGGCCTGGACAGGGCTAAACATTCAGTACTTC,CASRAWTGLNIQYF
TRBV3-1/TRBV3-2,TRBJ2-3,-,TRBD1,14,TGTGCCAGCAGCCTGGGGACAGCTCCAGATACGCAGTATTTT,CASSLGTAPDTQYF
TRBV6-1,TRBJ1-2,-,-,15,TGTGCCAGCAGTGAAGTGGTTGGGGGGAGATATGGCTACACCTTC,CASSEVVGGRYGYTF
TRBV7-2,TRBJ1-4,-,-,14,TGTGCCAGCAGCTTCATAACTTCCGGTGAAAAACTGTTTTTT,CASSFITSGEKLFF
TRBV5-4,TRBJ1-1,-,-,14,TGTGCCAGCAGCTTGGGGGCAGGATATTCTGAAGCTTTCTTT,CASSLGAGYSEAFF
TRBV7-2,TRBJ2-1,once,-,15,TGTGCCAGCAGCCTTCTGGGGGGAGCGGCAACAGAGCAGTTCTTC,CASSLLGGAATEQFF
TRBV28,TRBJ1-2,-,-,12,TGTGCCAGCAGTTTGACAGTCTATGGCTACACCTTC,CASSLTVYGYTF
TRBV3-1/TRBV3-2,TRBJ2-5,-,TRBD2,17,TGTGCCAGCAGCCAGGACCTAGCGGGAGGGCTCAGGGAGACCCAGTACTTC,CASSQDLAGGLRETQYF
TRBV24-1,TRBJ1-2,-,-,17,TGTGCCACCAGTGCTCTTTTACCGGGACAAACTAACTATGGCTACACCTTC,CATSALLPGQTNYGYTF
TRBV12-3/TRBV12-4,TRBJ2-1,-,-,13,TGTGCCAGCAGTTTATCCCGAAACAATGAGCAGTTCTTC,CASSLSRNNEQFF
TRBV7-3,TRBJ1-4,-,TRBD1,15,TGTGCCAGCAGCCCCTCAGGGGGCCCTAATGAAAAACTGTTTTTT,CASSPSGGPNEKLFF
TRBV19,TRBJ1-2,-,-,15,TGTGCCAGCGGGGACCTGACGGGAGCTAACTATGGCTACACCTTC,CASGDLTGANYGYTF
TRBV11-2,TRBJ1-2,once,TRBD1,14,TGTGCCAGCAGCTTAGTAGGGACAGGGGATGGCTACACCTTC,CASSLVGTGDGYTF
TRBV11-2,TRBJ1-1,-,-,16,TGTGCCAGCAGCCCACTCAAACAGTTGCAGCGGGACGAAGCTTTCTTT,CASSPLKQLQRDEAFF
TRBV15,TRBJ1-3,-,-,17,TGTGCCACCAGCAGAGATCTGGGCACAGCTCCTGGAAACACCATATATTTT,CATSRDLGTAPGNTIYF
TRBV27,TRBJ2-7,-,-,14,TGTGCCAGCAGTTCCCCCCTCCGGGGCTACGAGCAGTACTTC,CASSSPLRGYEQYF
TRBV28,TRBJ2-7,-,-,18,TGTGCCAGCAGTTTGTACTCCCTTCGGGGGCGGGAGACCTACGAGCAGTACTTC,CASSLYSLRGRETYEQYF
TRBV19,TRBJ1-6,-,TRBD1,13,TGTGCCGTCGGGACAGGGGATAAGTCACCCCTCCACTTT,CAVGTGDKSPLHF
TRBV7-9,TRBJ2-7,once,TRBD1,14,TGTGCCAGCAGCTCAGGGGGATCCCCGTACGAGCAGTACTTC,CASSSGGSPYEQYF
TRBV7-9,TRBJ1-2,-,-,13,TGTGCCAGCAGCTTAGAGAGGGGGGCAGGAGACACCTTC,CASSLERGAGDTF
TRBV5-1,TRBJ2-7,-,TRBD1,14,TGCGCCAGCACCACGACAGGGAGCTCCTACGAGCAGTACTTC,CASTTTGSSYEQYF
TRBV12-5,TRBJ2-7,-,TRBD2,18,TGTGCTAGTGGTTTGGTTCTAGCGGGAGGGGAGGAGCCCTACGAGCAGTACTTC,CASGLVLAGGEEPYEQYF
TRBV6-6,TRBJ1-4,-,-,13,TGTGCCAGCAGGGCACAGAGCAATGAAAAACTGTTTTTT,CASRAQSNEKLFF
TRBV28,TRBJ2-2,-,-,15,TGTGCCAGCAGGCCCCCCGGGACGGACACCGGGGAGCTGTTTTTT,CASRPPGTDTGELFF
TRBV5-1,TRBJ2-3,-,-,16,TGCGCCAGCAGCTTGGGTCGGGGATCTAGCACAGATACGCAGTATTTT,CASSLGRGSSTDTQYF
TRBV15,TRBJ2-5,-,TRBD1,14,TGTGCCACCAGCAGAGGAGGGACAGGAGAGACCCAGTACTTC,CATSRGGTGETQYF
TRBV6-6,TRBJ2-7,-,TRBD2,15,TGTGCCAGCAGGCGGACTAGCGGGAACGCCTACGAGCAGTACTTC,CASRRTSGNAYEQYF
TRBV5-1,TRBJ2-7,few,-,15,TGCGCCAGCAGCTCCGGGGGGACATCTTCTTACGAGCAGTACTTC,CASSSGGTSSYEQYF
TRBV11-2,TRBJ1-1,few,-,14,TGTGCCAGCAGCCCGCCAGTGCGGGACACTGAAGCTTTCTTT,CASSPPVRDTEAFF